The 21 T cell receptor beta chains presented below share a single source sample, sequenced in a study of glioma-infiltrating T cells after dendritic cell vaccination. Generated by immunoSEQ multiplex PCR, the TCRdb table keeps only in-frame clones and is missing some. This table has more than 95,000 clones, approximately 80% appearing once. As for time point: after dendritic cell vaccination, including at tumor progression/relapse. This material consisted of blood, taken after dendritic cell vaccination. The receptors stem from a human donor with glioblastoma.

The chain joins TRBV5-1 to TRBJ2-3; maybe TRBD2 (5 bases). CDR1 and CDR2 (germline): SGHRS, YFSETQ. The V and J ends lost 4 bases and 2 bases respectively, with 17 bases between them. CDR3 length: 16 residues. The CDR3 protein is CASSPGGLPPTDTQYF. The CDR3, as DNA: TGCGCCAGCAGCCCGGGTGGACTCCCACCCACAGATACGCAGTATTTT.

This clone was counted ten times or more. The chain combines TRBV5-6 with TRBJ2-7, with 9 positions matching TRBD2. The germline CDR1 and CDR2 sequences are SGHDT and YYEEEE. CDR3 length: 18 residues. The J segment lost 0 bases and the V segment lost 0 bases, leaving 10 bases of the junction unmatched. This chain's CDR3 is CASSLEGRLAGNSYEQYF. The DNA for the CDR3 is TGTGCCAGCAGCTTGGAAGGTCGTCTAGCGGGAAACTCCTACGAGCAGTACTTC.

The V call is TRBV2, the J call TRBJ1-2, with D maybe TRBD1 (5 bases). The CDR3 is 12 residues long. CDR1 is SNHLY, CDR2 FYNNEI, per germline. Trimming removed 8 bases at V and 7 bases at J, with 14 bases between. CDR3 in amino acids: CASRGTVSGYTF. The DNA of the CDR3 is TGTGCCAGCCGCGGGACGGTGAGTGGCTACACCTTC.

The J gene is TRBJ2-1, the V gene TRBV30; D might be TRBD2 (5 bases). Germline loops: CDR1 GTSNPN, CDR2 SVGIG (reference sequence). The V end was cut by 3 bases, the J end by 15 bases, with 24 bases between. The CDR3 is made up of 14 amino acids. This chain's CDR3 is CAWRPRRVSSSVFF. CDR3 in DNA: TGTGCCTGGAGGCCTAGGCGGGTGTCCTCCTCTGTGTTCTTC.

The chain has TRBV6-7 and TRBJ2-1, with 10 bases that match TRBD2. TRBV6-7 qualifies as an ORF whose function is uncertain. J lost 0 bases, V lost 6 bases, and 5 bases had no gene match. The CDR3 is made up of 16 amino acids. The CDR3 DNA reads as TGTGCCAGCAGATTAGCGGGGGGCTTCTCCTACAATGAGCAGTTCTTC. Encoded protein: CASRLAGGFSYNEQFF.

The chain is built from TRBV6-1 and TRBJ2-5, with TRBD2 identical over 8 bases. CDR1 and CDR2 from the germline V gene are MNHNS and SASEGT. V trimming: 6 bases; J trimming: 5 bases; junction bases outside the gene matches: 11. The CDR3 covers 15 residues. The CDR3 DNA sequence: TGTGCCAGCAGCCTGGCGGGGGGCGCTTTGGAGACCCAGTACTTC. Translating gives CASSLAGGALETQYF.

V and J are TRBV6-1 and TRBJ1-5; D call uncertain. V gave up 4 bases and J gave up 9 bases, with 10 bases separating them. This CDR3 is 12 amino acids long. CDR1 MNHNS and CDR2 SASEGT come from the germline V gene. DNA of the CDR3: TGTGCCAGCAGTGGATCAGCTAGGCCCCAGCATTTT. Amino acids: CASSGSARPQHF.

The chain uses TRBV7-3 and TRBJ2-7, with 10 bases aligning to TRBD1. The CDR3 is 15 residues long. Germline V gene data show CDR1 as SGHTA and CDR2 as FQGTGA. V dropped 5 bases and J dropped 5; count of bases not matched to a gene: 9. The CDR3 spells CASSKSGTGADEQYF. CDR3 DNA: TGTGCCAGCAGCAAATCCGGGACAGGGGCCGACGAGCAGTACTTC.

The CDR3 DNA follows: TGCGCCAGCTCTTCAGGGGGCGTCACAGATACGCAGTATTTT. Protein: CASSSGGVTDTQYF. J is TRBJ2-3 and V is TRBV10-2; 8 nucleotides align to TRBD1. The CDR3 covers 14 residues. Germline V lookup: CDR1 WSHSY, CDR2 SAAADI. With V trimmed by 8 bases and J by 2 bases, 6 bases remained unmatched.

The V gene is TRBV6-5, the J gene TRBJ2-3; D ambiguous. From germline, CDR1 is MNHEY and CDR2 SVGAGI. The V gene lost 0 bases and the J gene lost 0 bases, with 7 bases spanning the gap. CDR3 length equals 15 residues. The DNA for the CDR3 is TGTGCCAGCAGTTACTCGATGAGGAGCACAGATACGCAGTATTTT. Its translation is CASSYSMRSTDTQYF.

The chain links TRBV6-6 to TRBJ2-7, with D possibly TRBD1 on 5 matching bases. V gave up 5 bases and J gave up 4 bases, with 9 bases separating them. Per the germline V gene, CDR1 is MNHNY and CDR2 is SVGAGI (reference sequence). The CDR3 sequence is 12 residues long. Here the CDR3 reads CASSKQEYEQYF. The CDR3 DNA reads as TGTGCCAGCAGTAAACAGGAGTACGAGCAGTACTTC.

The V and J genes are TRBV4-1 and TRBJ1-2; the D gene is possibly TRBD1 (6 bases). Trimming removed 2 bases at V and 0 bases at J, with 10 bases between. This CDR3 spans 15 amino acids. CDR1 is MGHRA and CDR2 is YSYEKL in the germline V gene. The CDR3 spells CASSQTNRANYGYTF. The DNA of the CDR3 is TGCGCCAGCAGCCAAACAAACAGGGCTAACTATGGCTACACCTTC.

This chain links TRBV19 with TRBJ2-2; 9 bases agree with TRBD2. The CDR3 spans 18 residues. The V segment lost 3 bases and the J segment 6 bases; nucleotides outside the gene matches: 14. The germline CDR1 and CDR2 sequences are LNHDA and SQIVND (reference sequence). CDR3 nucleotides: TGTGCCAGTAGTATGGTCCTAGGTGGAGGACTAGCGTCCGGGGAGCTGTTTTTT. Protein product: CASSMVLGGGLASGELFF.

The rearrangement uses TRBV14 and TRBJ2-7; D not resolved. Trimming pared 4 bases from V and 0 bases from J, leaving 10 bases between. CDR1 is SGHDN and CDR2 is FVKESK in the germline V gene. There are 14 residues in the CDR3. The CDR3 sequence is CASSPQKISYEQYF. DNA for the CDR3: TGTGCCAGCAGCCCACAGAAAATCTCCTACGAGCAGTACTTC.

The chain is built from TRBV10-3 and TRBJ2-3, with TRBD2 matching 14 bases. The CDR3 extends over 16 amino acids. J gave up 5 bases and V 6 bases, and 7 bases lay outside the gene matches. Germline-derived CDR1 and CDR2 are ENHRY and SYGVKD. DNA for the CDR3: TGTGCCATCAGGGGGACTAGCGGGAGTCAGGGAGATACGCAGTATTTT. Encoded protein: CAIRGTSGSQGDTQYF.

There are a few counts of this clone. The chain joins TRBV10-2 to TRBJ1-4, with 9 bases aligning to TRBD1. Trimming removed 0 bases from V and 11 bases from J; junction bases left unmatched: 1. Germline CDR1 reads WSHSY; CDR2 reads SAAADI. The CDR3 is made up of 13 amino acids. In nucleotides, the CDR3 is TGCGCCAGCAGTGAGTCCACAGGGGGCAAACTGTTTTTT. Translated: CASSESTGGKLFF.

The V and J genes are TRBV30 and TRBJ1-3; D uncertain. V was pared by 5 bases and J by 0 bases, with 8 bases between. Germline CDR1 is GTSNPN and CDR2 is SVGIG (reference sequence). CDR3 length equals 13 residues. The DNA of the CDR3 is TGTGCCTGGGGGAGAAACTCTGGAAACACCATATATTTT. It codes for CAWGRNSGNTIYF. The whole variable domain, filled in from reference TRBV30 and TRBJ1-3, reads SQTIHQWPATLVQPVGSPLSLECTVEGTSNPNLYWYRQAAGRGLQLLFYSVGIGQISSEVPQNLSASRPQDRQFILSSKKLLLSDSGFYLCAWGRNSGNTIYFGEGSWLTVV.

The chain recombines TRBV28 with TRBJ1-2; no definite D call. The CDR3 length is 15 residues. The V gene lost 3 bases and the J gene lost 4 bases, with 15 bases spanning the gap. In germline, CDR1 is MDHEN, CDR2 SYDVKM. The CDR3 DNA sequence: TGTGCCAGCAGTTTTCCTGCCCCCGTCGGCTATGGCTACACCTTC. This encodes CASSFPAPVGYGYTF.

This sequence joins TRBV2 and TRBJ2-3; D is possibly TRBD1 (5 bases). The CDR3 covers 12 residues. Germline V gene lookup returns CDR1 SNHLY and CDR2 FYNNEI. V lost 6 bases, J lost 5 bases, and 9 bases lay in between. CDR3 in amino acids: CASRGPIDTQYF. The CDR3 DNA is TGTGCCAGCAGGGGGCCGATAGATACGCAGTATTTT.

The chain uses TRBV6-5 and TRBJ2-2, with TRBD1 matching 7 bases. With V trimmed by 6 bases and J by 1 base, 2 bases remained unmatched. This CDR3 has 14 residues. Germline CDR1 reads MNHEY; CDR2 reads SVGAGI. CDR3 sequence: CASRRTGNTGELFF. CDR3 coding DNA: TGTGCCAGCAGACGGACAGGGAACACCGGGGAGCTGTTTTTT.

The gene calls are TRBV30 and TRBJ1-1, with 7 positions matching TRBD1. Germline V gene data show CDR1 as GTSNPN and CDR2 as SVGIG (reference sequence). Trimming removed 7 bases from V and 10 bases from J; junction bases left unmatched: 6. The CDR3 sequence is 10 residues long. CDR3 DNA sequence: TGTGCCTCACAGGGGTTTCGAGCTTTCTTT. It is translated as CASQGFRAFF.